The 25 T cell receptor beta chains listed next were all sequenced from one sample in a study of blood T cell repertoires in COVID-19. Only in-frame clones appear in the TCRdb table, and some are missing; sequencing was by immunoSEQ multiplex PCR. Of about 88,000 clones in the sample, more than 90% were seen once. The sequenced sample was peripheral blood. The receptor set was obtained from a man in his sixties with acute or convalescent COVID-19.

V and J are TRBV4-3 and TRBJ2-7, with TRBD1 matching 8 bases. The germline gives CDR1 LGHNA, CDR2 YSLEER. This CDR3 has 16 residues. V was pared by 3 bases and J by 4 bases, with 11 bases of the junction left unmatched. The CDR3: CASSQDLRTGQYEQYF. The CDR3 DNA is TGCGCCAGCAGCCAGGACCTCCGGACAGGGCAGTACGAGCAGTACTTC.

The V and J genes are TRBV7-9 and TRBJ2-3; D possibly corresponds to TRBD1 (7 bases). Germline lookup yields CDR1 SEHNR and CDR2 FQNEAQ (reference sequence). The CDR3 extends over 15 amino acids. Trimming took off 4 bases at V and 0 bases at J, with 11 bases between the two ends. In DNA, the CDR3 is TGTGCCAGCAGCTCCAGGGGGGAGAGCACAGATACGCAGTATTTT. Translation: CASSSRGESTDTQYF.

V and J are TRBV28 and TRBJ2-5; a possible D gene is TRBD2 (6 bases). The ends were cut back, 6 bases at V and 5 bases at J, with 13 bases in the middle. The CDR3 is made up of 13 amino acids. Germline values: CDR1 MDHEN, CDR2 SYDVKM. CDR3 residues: CASSLFTSETQYF. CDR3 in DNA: TGTGCCAGCAGCCTATTTACTAGCGAGACCCAGTACTTC. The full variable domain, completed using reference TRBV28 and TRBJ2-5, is DVKVTQSSRYLVKRTGEKVFLECVQDMDHENMFWYRQDPGLGLRLIYFSYDVKMKEKGDIPEGYSVSREKKERFSLILESASTNQTSMYLCASSLFTSETQYFGPGTRLLVL.

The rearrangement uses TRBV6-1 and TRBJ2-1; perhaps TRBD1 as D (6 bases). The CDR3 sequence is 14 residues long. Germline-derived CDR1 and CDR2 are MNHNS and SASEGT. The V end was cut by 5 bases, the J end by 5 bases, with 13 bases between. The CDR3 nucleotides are TGTGCCAGCAGTTCCAGGGGATCCGACAATGAGCAGTTCTTC. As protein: CASSSRGSDNEQFF.

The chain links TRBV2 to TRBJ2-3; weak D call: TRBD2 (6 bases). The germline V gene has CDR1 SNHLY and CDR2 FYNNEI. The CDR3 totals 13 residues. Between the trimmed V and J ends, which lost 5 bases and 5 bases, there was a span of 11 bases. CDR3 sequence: CASSNRLGDTQYF. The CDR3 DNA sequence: TGTGCCAGCAGTAACCGACTAGGAGATACGCAGTATTTT.

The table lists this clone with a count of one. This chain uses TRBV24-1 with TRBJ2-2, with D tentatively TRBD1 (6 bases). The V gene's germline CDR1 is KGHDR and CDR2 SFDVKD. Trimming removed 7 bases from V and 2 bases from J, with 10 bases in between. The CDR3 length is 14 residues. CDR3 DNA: TGTGCCACCAGGGGACAACCTAACACCGGGGAGCTGTTTTTT. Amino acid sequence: CATRGQPNTGELFF.

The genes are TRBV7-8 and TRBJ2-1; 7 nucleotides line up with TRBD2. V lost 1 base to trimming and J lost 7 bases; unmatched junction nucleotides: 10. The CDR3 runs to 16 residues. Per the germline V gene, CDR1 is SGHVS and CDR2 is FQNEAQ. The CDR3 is CASSLDWREIWNEQFF. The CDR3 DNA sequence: TGTGCCAGCAGCTTAGATTGGCGGGAGATTTGGAATGAGCAGTTCTTC. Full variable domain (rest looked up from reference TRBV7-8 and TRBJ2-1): GAGVSQSPRYKVAKRGQDVALRCDPISGHVSLFWYQQALGQGPEFLTYFQNEAQLDKSGLPSDRFFAERPEGSVSTLKIQRTQQEDSAVYLCASSLDWREIWNEQFFGPGTRLTVL.

Here the CDR3 reads CASSSLGQGGGETQYF. The CDR3 DNA reads as TGCGCCAGCAGCAGCCTGGGACAGGGTGGAGGAGAGACCCAGTACTTC. The chain couples TRBV5-1 to TRBJ2-5; 9 nucleotides align to TRBD1. Germline trimming cut 4 bases from V and 4 bases from J; bases unmatched to any gene: 11. The length of the CDR3 is 16 residues. Germline V gene sequence: CDR1 SGHRS, CDR2 YFSETQ. Looking up the rest from reference TRBV5-1 and TRBJ2-5 gives the full variable domain: KAGVTQTPRYLIKTRGQQVTLSCSPISGHRSVSWYQQTPGQGLQFLFEYFSETQRNKGNFPGRFSGRQFSNSRSEMNVSTLELGDSALYLCASSSLGQGGGETQYFGPGTRLLVL.

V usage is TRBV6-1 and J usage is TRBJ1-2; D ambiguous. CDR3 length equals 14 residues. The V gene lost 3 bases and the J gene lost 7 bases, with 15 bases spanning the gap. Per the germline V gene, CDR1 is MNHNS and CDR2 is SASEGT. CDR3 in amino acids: CASSDTRFAGGYTF. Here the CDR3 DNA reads TGTGCCAGCAGTGATACTCGATTCGCGGGTGGCTACACCTTC.

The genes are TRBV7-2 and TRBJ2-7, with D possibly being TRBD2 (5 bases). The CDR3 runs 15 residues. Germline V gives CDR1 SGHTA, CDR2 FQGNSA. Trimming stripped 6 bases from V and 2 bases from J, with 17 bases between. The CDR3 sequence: CASRSTRGNAYEQYF. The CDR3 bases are TGTGCCAGCAGATCCACTCGGGGAAATGCCTACGAGCAGTACTTC.

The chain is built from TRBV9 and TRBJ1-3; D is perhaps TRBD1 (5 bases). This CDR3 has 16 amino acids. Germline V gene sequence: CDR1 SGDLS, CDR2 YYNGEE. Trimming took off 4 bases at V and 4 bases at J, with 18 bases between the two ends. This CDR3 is CASSTPQGSSGNTIYF. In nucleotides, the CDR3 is TGTGCCAGCAGCACCCCTCAGGGATCTTCAGGAAACACCATATATTTT.

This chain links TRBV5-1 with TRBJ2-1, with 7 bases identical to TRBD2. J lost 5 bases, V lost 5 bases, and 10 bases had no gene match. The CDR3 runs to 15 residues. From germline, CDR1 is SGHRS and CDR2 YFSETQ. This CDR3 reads CASRRLAGDNNEQFF. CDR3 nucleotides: TGCGCCAGCAGGCGCCTCGCGGGAGATAACAATGAGCAGTTCTTC.

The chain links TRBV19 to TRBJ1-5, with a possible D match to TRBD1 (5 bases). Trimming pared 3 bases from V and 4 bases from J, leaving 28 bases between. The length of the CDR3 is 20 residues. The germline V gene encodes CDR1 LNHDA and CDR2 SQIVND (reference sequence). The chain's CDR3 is CASSIGHFFGSRGRNQPQHF. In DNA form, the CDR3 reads TGTGCCAGTAGTATCGGACATTTCTTCGGATCTAGGGGAAGGAATCAGCCCCAGCATTTT.

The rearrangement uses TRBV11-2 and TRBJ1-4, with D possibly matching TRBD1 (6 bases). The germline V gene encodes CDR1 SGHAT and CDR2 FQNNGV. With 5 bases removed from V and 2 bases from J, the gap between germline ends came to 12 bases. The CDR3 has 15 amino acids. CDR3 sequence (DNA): TGTGCCAGCAGCCCCGCAGGGGCTACTAATGAAAAACTGTTTTTT. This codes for CASSPAGATNEKLFF.

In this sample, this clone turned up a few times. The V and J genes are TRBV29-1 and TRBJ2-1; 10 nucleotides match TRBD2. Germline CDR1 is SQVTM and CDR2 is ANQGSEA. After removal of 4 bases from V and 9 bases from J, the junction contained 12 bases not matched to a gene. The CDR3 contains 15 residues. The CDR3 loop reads CSVGSAGGPVGEQFF. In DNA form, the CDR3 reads TGCAGCGTTGGATCAGCGGGAGGGCCAGTGGGTGAGCAGTTCTTC.

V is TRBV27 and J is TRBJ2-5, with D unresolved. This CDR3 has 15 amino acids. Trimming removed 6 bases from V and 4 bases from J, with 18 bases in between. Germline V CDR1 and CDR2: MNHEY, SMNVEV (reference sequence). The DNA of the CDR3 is TGTGCCAGCAGATCCCGGGTAGCCACCCGAGAGACCCAGTACTTC. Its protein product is CASRSRVATRETQYF.

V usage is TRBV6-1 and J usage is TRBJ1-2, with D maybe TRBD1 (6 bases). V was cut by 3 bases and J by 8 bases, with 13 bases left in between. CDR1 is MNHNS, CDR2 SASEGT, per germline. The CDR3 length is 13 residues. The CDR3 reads CASSDTGRGGYTF. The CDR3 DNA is TGTGCCAGCAGTGATACAGGGAGAGGGGGCTACACCTTC.

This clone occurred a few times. This CDR3 reads CASSPPTQTNTDTQYF. CDR3 nucleotides: TGTGCCAGCAGCCCCCCCACCCAAACTAACACAGATACGCAGTATTTT. The chain combines TRBV5-6 with TRBJ2-3; no firm D call. The CDR3 length is 16 residues. Germline CDR1 is SGHDT and CDR2 is YYEEEE. Trimming pared 4 bases from V and 2 bases from J, leaving 17 bases between.

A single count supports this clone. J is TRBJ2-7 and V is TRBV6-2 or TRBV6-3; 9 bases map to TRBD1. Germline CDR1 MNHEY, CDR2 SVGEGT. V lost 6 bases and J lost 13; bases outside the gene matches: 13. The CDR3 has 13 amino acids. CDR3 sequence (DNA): TGTGCCAGCAGCCCCCCAGACTACAGGGGGCAATACTTC. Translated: CASSPPDYRGQYF.

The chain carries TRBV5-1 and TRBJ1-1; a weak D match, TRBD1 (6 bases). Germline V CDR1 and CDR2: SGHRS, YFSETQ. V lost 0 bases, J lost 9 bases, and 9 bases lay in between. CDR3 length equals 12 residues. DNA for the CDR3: TGCGCCAGCAGCTTGGATCAGGGGAAAGCTTTCTTT. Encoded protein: CASSLDQGKAFF.

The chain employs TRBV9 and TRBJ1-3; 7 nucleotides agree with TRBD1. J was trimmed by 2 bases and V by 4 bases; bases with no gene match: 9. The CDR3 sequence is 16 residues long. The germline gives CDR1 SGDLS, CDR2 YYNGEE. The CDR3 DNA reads TGTGCCAGCAGCCCCCAGGGGGGTAATACTGGAAACACCATATATTTT. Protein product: CASSPQGGNTGNTIYF.

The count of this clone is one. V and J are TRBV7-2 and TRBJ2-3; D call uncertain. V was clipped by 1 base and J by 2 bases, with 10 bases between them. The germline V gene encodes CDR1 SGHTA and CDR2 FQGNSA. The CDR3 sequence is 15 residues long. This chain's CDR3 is CASSLEAADTDTQYF. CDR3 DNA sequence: TGTGCCAGCAGCTTAGAGGCGGCGGACACAGATACGCAGTATTTT. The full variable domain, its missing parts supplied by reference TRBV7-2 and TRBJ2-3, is GAGVSQSPSNKVTEKGKDVELRCDPISGHTALYWYRQSLGQGLEFLIYFQGNSAPDKSGLPSDRFSAERTGGSVSTLTIQRTQQEDSAVYLCASSLEAADTDTQYFGPGTRLTVL.

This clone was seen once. CDR3 amino acids: CASSAPPGPLHF. In DNA, the CDR3 is TGTGCCAGCAGCGCCCCACCGGGTCCTCTGCATTTT. This chain connects TRBV9 to TRBJ1-5; no definite D call. Trimming shortened V by 3 bases and J by 15 bases, and 16 bases separated the two germline ends. Germline assignment: CDR1 SGDLS and CDR2 YYNGEE. CDR3 length: 12 residues.

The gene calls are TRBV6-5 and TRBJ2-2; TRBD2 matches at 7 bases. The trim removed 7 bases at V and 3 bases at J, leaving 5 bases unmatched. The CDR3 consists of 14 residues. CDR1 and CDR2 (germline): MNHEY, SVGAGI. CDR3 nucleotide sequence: TGTGCCAGCACCGGAGGACTAGACACCGGGGAGCTGTTTTTT. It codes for CASTGGLDTGELFF.

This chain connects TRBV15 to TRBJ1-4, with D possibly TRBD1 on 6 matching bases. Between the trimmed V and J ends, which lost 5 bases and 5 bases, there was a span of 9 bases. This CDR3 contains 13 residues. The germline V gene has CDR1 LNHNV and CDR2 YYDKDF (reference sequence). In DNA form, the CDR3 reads TGTGCCACCAGCGGGGGCCTGAATGAAAAACTGTTTTTT. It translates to CATSGGLNEKLFF.